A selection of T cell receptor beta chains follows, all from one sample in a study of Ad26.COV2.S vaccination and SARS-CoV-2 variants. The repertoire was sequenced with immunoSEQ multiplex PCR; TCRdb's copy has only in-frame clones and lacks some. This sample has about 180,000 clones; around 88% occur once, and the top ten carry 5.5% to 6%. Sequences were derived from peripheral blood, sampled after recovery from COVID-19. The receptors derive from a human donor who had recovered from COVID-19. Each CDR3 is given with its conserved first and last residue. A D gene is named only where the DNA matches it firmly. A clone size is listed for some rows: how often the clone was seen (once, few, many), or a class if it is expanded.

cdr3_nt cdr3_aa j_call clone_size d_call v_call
TGCGCCAGCAGTGATATGAACACTGAAGCTTTCTTT CASSDMNTEAFF TRBJ1-1 NA NA TRBV10-2
TGTGCCAGCAGCGTAGTTGGTAGCGGGGGGCCCACAGATACGCAGTATTTT CASSVVGSGGPTDTQYF TRBJ2-3 NA TRBD2 TRBV9
TGTGCCTGGGGCCGTGAGTCGGCAAACACTGAAGCTTTCTTT CAWGRESANTEAFF TRBJ1-1 NA NA TRBV30
TGTGCCAGCTCACCCATCGTACTAGCGGGGGGGCCTGATACGCAGTATTTT CASSPIVLAGGPDTQYF TRBJ2-3 NA TRBD2 TRBV18
TGTGCCACCCGTCCGACTTACAGGGGCCGAACCGGGGAGCTGTTTTTT CATRPTYRGRTGELFF TRBJ2-2 once TRBD1 TRBV2
TGCAGCGTTGCGGTTTACTACGAGCAGTACTTC CSVAVYYEQYF TRBJ2-7 NA NA TRBV29-1
TGTGCCAGCAGCCATACCCTCTCCACCCTTGGGACTAGCGAGACAGATACGCAGTATTTT CASSHTLSTLGTSETDTQYF TRBJ2-3 NA TRBD2 TRBV7-6
TGTGCCAGCAGCACACTAGCGGGAGGGCCCCAAGAGACCCAGTACTTC CASSTLAGGPQETQYF TRBJ2-5 NA TRBD2 TRBV2
TGCGCCAGCAGCTTCTCTAGCGGCTACAATGAGCAGTTCTTC CASSFSSGYNEQFF TRBJ2-1 NA TRBD2 TRBV5-1
TGTGCCAGTAGTATAACGGGGTTCGCAGATACGCAGTATTTT CASSITGFADTQYF TRBJ2-3 few NA TRBV19
TGTGCCAGTAGTAGGCTCAGGGGAGAAGGCCAAGAGACCCAGTACTTC CASSRLRGEGQETQYF TRBJ2-5 NA NA TRBV19
TGTGCCAGCAACGAGGATAACTATGGCTACACCTTC CASNEDNYGYTF TRBJ1-2 NA NA TRBV7-9
TGTGCCAGCAGCACCAATGGCTACACCTTC CASSTNGYTF TRBJ1-2 NA NA TRBV6-6
TGTGCCAGCAGCGTAGGTTCGGGCAGAGAAAAACTGTTTTTT CASSVGSGREKLFF TRBJ1-4 NA NA TRBV9
TGTGCCAGCAGTTACCGTTATACACAGGGGTCAGCTGAAGCTTTCTTT CASSYRYTQGSAEAFF TRBJ1-1 NA TRBD1 TRBV6-5
TGTGCCAGCAGTTTATTGGCTCACGGAGCTTTCTTT CASSLLAHGAFF TRBJ1-1 NA NA TRBV12-3/TRBV12-4
TGCGCCAGCAGCTTGGTGGGAAGGATAAAAAATGAGCAGTTCTTC CASSLVGRIKNEQFF TRBJ2-1 NA NA TRBV5-1
TGTGCCAGCAGTTACCCGGGACAGGGATGGACTGAAGCTTTCTTT CASSYPGQGWTEAFF TRBJ1-1 NA TRBD1 TRBV28
TGTGCCAGCAGCATCAGGGACTTTTCTTCTGGAAACACCATATATTTT CASSIRDFSSGNTIYF TRBJ1-3 NA NA TRBV6-2/TRBV6-3
TGTGCCAGCAGTGAAGAAATCCAGCCCCAGCATTTT CASSEEIQPQHF TRBJ1-5 NA NA TRBV2
TGTGCCACCTCATACACGGAGACCCAGTACTTC CATSYTETQYF TRBJ2-5 once NA TRBV9
TGTGCCAGCAGTGAGTTCCGGCCCAGCACAGATACGCAGTATTTT CASSEFRPSTDTQYF TRBJ2-3 NA NA TRBV2
TGCGCCAGCAGCTTGGATCCCCCCACGCCAGGCTATAATTCACCCCTCCACTTT CASSLDPPTPGYNSPLHF TRBJ1-6 NA NA TRBV5-1
TGTGCCAGCAGCGGCGACGGTGGGGGACTAGCGTTAAAAGAGACCCAGTACTTC CASSGDGGGLALKETQYF TRBJ2-5 once TRBD2 TRBV9
TGTGCCAGCCAGAGGGCAGGGTCCTACGAGCAGTACTTC CASQRAGSYEQYF TRBJ2-7 NA NA TRBV6-5
TGCGCCAGCAGCCTCGGGGGGGAGGTAGAAAAACTGTTTTTT CASSLGGEVEKLFF TRBJ1-4 NA NA TRBV4-1
TGTGCCAGCAGTTACTCCGGCAGGAACACTGAAGCTTTCTTT CASSYSGRNTEAFF TRBJ1-1 NA NA TRBV6-5
TGCGCCAGCAGCCAAGCCGCCTCCAACAGGGGGCACGGCTACACCTTC CASSQAASNRGHGYTF TRBJ1-2 NA TRBD1 TRBV4-1
TGTGCCAGCAGCTCCCCGGACAGGACAGGCTACGAGCAGTACTTC CASSSPDRTGYEQYF TRBJ2-7 NA TRBD1 TRBV7-9
TGTGCCAGCAGTTTCCCCGAGACAGGGACCACAGATACGCAGTATTTT CASSFPETGTTDTQYF TRBJ2-3 NA TRBD1 TRBV28
TGTGCCAGCAGCTTAGTGGACACCCGTGAAAAACTGTTTTTT CASSLVDTREKLFF TRBJ1-4 NA NA TRBV7-9
TGTGCCAGCAGTGAAAACCCGGGCAGACAGCCCCAGCATTTT CASSENPGRQPQHF TRBJ1-5 NA NA TRBV6-1
TGTGCCAGCAGCCAAGATCTTCAGCGGGACCTCATAGAGACCCAGTACTTC CASSQDLQRDLIETQYF TRBJ2-5 once TRBD2 TRBV3-1/TRBV3-2
TGCGGGGGGGAGATTAACTATGGCTACACCTTC CGGEINYGYTF TRBJ1-2 NA NA TRBV29-1
TGTGCCAGCTCACCACTAGCGGGGACCTTAAAAGAAGATACGCAGTATTTT CASSPLAGTLKEDTQYF TRBJ2-3 NA TRBD2 TRBV18
TGTGCCAGCAGCGCTACTGGGGCAAGTAACTACAATGAGCAGTTCTTC CASSATGASNYNEQFF TRBJ2-1 NA NA TRBV9
TGTGCCAGTAGTCCAACAGGGGGCTTCTTCTACGAGCAGTACTTC CASSPTGGFFYEQYF TRBJ2-7 NA TRBD1 TRBV19
TGCAGCGTTAGGGGGATGACTAATGAAAAACTGTTTTTT CSVRGMTNEKLFF TRBJ1-4 NA NA TRBV29-1
TGTGCCAGCAGCCTTCCGGGACAGTGGGGGGAAAAACTGTTTTTT CASSLPGQWGEKLFF TRBJ1-4 NA TRBD1 TRBV3-1/TRBV3-2
TGTGCCAGCAGACTAGGGACAGCTGAAGCTTTCTTT CASRLGTAEAFF TRBJ1-1 NA TRBD1 TRBV12-3/TRBV12-4
TGTGCCAGCAGCCGGGGCACCGGGGAGCTGTTTTTT CASSRGTGELFF TRBJ2-2 NA NA TRBV25-1
TGTGCCAGTAGTATCCGACTAGCCCAACTCACCACCTACGAGCAGTACTTC CASSIRLAQLTTYEQYF TRBJ2-7 NA TRBD2 TRBV19
TGTGCCAGCAGTTCCGGATTGGCCTACGAGCAGTACTTC CASSSGLAYEQYF TRBJ2-7 NA NA TRBV27
TGTGCCAGCAGTGCCGGGCGGGCCGGGGGGACGTATAATGAGCAGTTCTTC CASSAGRAGGTYNEQFF TRBJ2-1 NA TRBD2 TRBV2
TGTGCCAGCAGTCACGGTCTTCTCAAAGCTTTCTTT CASSHGLLKAFF TRBJ1-1 NA NA TRBV12-3/TRBV12-4
TGTGCCAGCAGTTACCCGCTAGCGGGAAGGGGTTCTAGGAACATTCAGTACTTC CASSYPLAGRGSRNIQYF TRBJ2-4 NA TRBD2 TRBV6-2/TRBV6-3
TGTGCCAGCAGCTTAGAGGTGGCTTTCTTT CASSLEVAFF TRBJ1-1 NA NA TRBV7-9
TGTGCCAGCCTTGACAGGGGTTCTGGCTACACCTTC CASLDRGSGYTF TRBJ1-2 NA TRBD1 TRBV5-6
TGTGCCATCAGCCGGACAGGGGTGGATTCACCCCTCCACTTT CAISRTGVDSPLHF TRBJ1-6 NA TRBD1 TRBV10-3
TGTGCCAGTGCCCCTCGGGGGGGGGACGGACGTAGCGAGCAGTACTTC CASAPRGGDGRSEQYF TRBJ2-7 NA TRBD2 TRBV9
TGTGCCAGCGGGAGCGGGAGGCCGGACGAGCAGTACTTC CASGSGRPDEQYF TRBJ2-7 NA TRBD2 TRBV6-5
TGTGCCAGCATCCCTCTCAAGGACAGGGAAAAGGGAGAGTCGGAATCGAAGGACCAAGAGACCCAGTACTTC CASIPLKDREKGESESKDQETQYF TRBJ2-5 NA NA TRBV21-1
TGTGCCACCAGCAGAGATAAGAGTATAAAGGAGTATAATGAAAAACTGTTTTTT CATSRDKSIKEYNEKLFF TRBJ1-4 NA NA TRBV15
TGTGCCAGCAGTGAAGCGGACGTAGACAGGGGGCTCTATGGCTACACCTTC CASSEADVDRGLYGYTF TRBJ1-2 NA TRBD1 TRBV2
TGTGCCCTACGGGGGCCGGGCGTACCCAATACGCAGTATTTT CALRGPGVPNTQYF TRBJ2-3 NA NA TRBV6-8
TGTGCCATCAGTGAGGGGCCTGGGGCCAACGTCCTGACTTTC CAISEGPGANVLTF TRBJ2-6 few NA TRBV10-3
TGTGCCAGCTTGAAGGCTAGGGCGAACACCGGGGAGCTGTTTTTT CASLKARANTGELFF TRBJ2-2 NA NA TRBV2
TGTGCCAGCAGTCGAGGACTAGAGGAGGATGAGCAGTACTTC CASSRGLEEDEQYF TRBJ2-7 NA TRBD2 TRBV5-6
TGTGCCAGCAGTGGGTGGACTAGCGGGAGGGCTCCTAGCTCCTACGAGCAGTACTTC CASSGWTSGRAPSSYEQYF TRBJ2-7 once TRBD2 TRBV6-1